One and the same sample provided the 12 T cell receptor beta chains below, sequenced in a study of radiation and T cells in renal cell carcinoma. Clones were read by immunoSEQ multiplex PCR, and TCRdb kept only the in-frame ones, dropping some. Of some 150,000 clones in the sample, 70% to 90% were seen once. The sample's time point: baseline pretreatment blood. Described treatment: 15 Gy SBRT to primary tumor, nephrectomy 4 weeks later. The sample was blood, taken from a patient whose treatment included radiotherapy and nephrectomy. The source of these receptors is a woman in her forties or fifties with renal cell carcinoma.

The J gene is TRBJ1-1, the V gene TRBV30; D might be TRBD1 (5 bases). This CDR3 is 13 amino acids long. V gave up 0 bases and J gave up 3 bases, with 8 bases separating them. The germline gives CDR1 GTSNPN, CDR2 SVGIG (reference sequence). The CDR3 loop reads CAWSVTGDTEAFF. In nucleotides, the CDR3 is TGTGCCTGGAGTGTTACGGGGGACACTGAAGCTTTCTTT.

The rearrangement uses TRBV9 and TRBJ2-7; 8 bases map to TRBD1. Trimming at V came to 2 bases and at J to 6 bases, leaving 1 base not matched to a gene. This CDR3 is 12 amino acids long. Germline V gives CDR1 SGDLS, CDR2 YYNGEE. The CDR3 nucleotides read TGTGCCAGCAGCGTTGACAGGGGCGAGCAGTACTTC. Translation: CASSVDRGEQYF.

The rearrangement joins TRBV7-2 to TRBJ1-2; tentatively, D is TRBD1 (6 bases). The CDR3 extends over 14 amino acids. Germline V gene data show CDR1 as SGHTA and CDR2 as FQGNSA. Trimming took off 1 base at V and 5 bases at J, with 11 bases between the two ends. In DNA, the CDR3 is TGTGCCAGCAGCTTAGAAAGGGGGATTTATGGCTACACCTTC. Protein product: CASSLERGIYGYTF.

The chain has TRBV6-5 and TRBJ1-2, with 10 bases matching TRBD1. Germline loops: CDR1 MNHEY, CDR2 SVGAGI. The CDR3 has 14 residues. V lost 9 bases to trimming and J lost 3 bases; unmatched junction nucleotides: 7. The CDR3 DNA reads as TGTGCCAGACCGTCGGACAGGGGGTACTATGGCTACACCTTC. The encoded protein is CARPSDRGYYGYTF.

The chain joins TRBV5-1 to TRBJ2-2, with 9 bases matching TRBD2. The V segment lost 2 bases and the J segment 4 bases; nucleotides outside the gene matches: 3. The CDR3 consists of 15 residues. The germline V gene has CDR1 SGHRS and CDR2 YFSETQ. The CDR3 region is CASSLNSGGTGELFF. Here the CDR3 DNA reads TGCGCCAGCAGCTTAAATAGCGGGGGCACCGGGGAGCTGTTTTTT.

This rearrangement joins TRBV7-8 to TRBJ1-5, with a weak D call TRBD1 (5 bases). V dropped 4 bases and J dropped 4 bases, with 23 bases sitting between them. The germline V gene has CDR1 SGHVS and CDR2 FQNEAQ. The CDR3 spans 18 residues. For the CDR3, the DNA is TGTGCCAGCAGCTCATATATGACCCGCAGGGCGGGTAATCAGCCCCAGCATTTT. Its translation: CASSSYMTRRAGNQPQHF.

The J gene is TRBJ1-5, the V gene TRBV6-1; no firm D call. CDR3 size: 13 residues. Trimming removed 2 bases from V and 7 bases from J, with 9 bases in between. The germline V gene has CDR1 MNHNS and CDR2 SASEGT. CDR3 region: CASSEQEVQPQHF. The CDR3 coding sequence is TGTGCCAGCAGTGAACAGGAAGTCCAGCCCCAGCATTTT.

V usage is TRBV25-1 and J usage is TRBJ1-1, with D uncertain. V lost 8 bases, J lost 3 bases, and 22 bases lay in between. The CDR3 is 16 amino acids. Germline assignment: CDR1 MGHDK and CDR2 SYGVNS. In DNA, the CDR3 is TGTGCCAGCGGGTCAGTCGAGGGTAGTATGCACACTGAAGCTTTCTTT. As protein: CASGSVEGSMHTEAFF.

This chain links TRBV4-3 with TRBJ1-5; perhaps TRBD1 as D (5 bases). V was cut by 1 base and J by 10 bases, with 14 bases left in between. Germline CDR1 and CDR2: LGHNA and YSLEER. CDR3 length: 14 residues. Written as DNA, the CDR3 is TGCGCCAGCAGCCAAGGGCCAGGGAAAACACCCCAGCATTTT. Protein product: CASSQGPGKTPQHF.

V gene TRBV5-6 combines with J gene TRBJ2-3; 15 nucleotides align to TRBD2. The CDR3 runs 16 residues. V dropped 4 bases and J dropped 6; count of bases not matched to a gene: 6. Germline CDR1 and CDR2: SGHDT and YYEEEE. The CDR3 region is CASSPRTSGRADTQYF. The CDR3 DNA reads TGTGCCAGCAGCCCTAGGACTAGCGGGAGGGCTGATACGCAGTATTTT.

Turning to this clone: Other DNA sequences in the sample encode the same CDR3. The chain couples TRBV19 to TRBJ2-7, with D tentatively TRBD2 (6 bases). Trimming took 3 bases from V and 4 from J, leaving 7 bases between them. CDR1 is LNHDA, CDR2 SQIVND, per germline (reference sequence). The CDR3 totals 12 residues. The CDR3 DNA reads TGTGCCAGTAGTATCGGGGGATACGAGCAGTACTTC. It yields the protein CASSIGGYEQYF.

The chain combines TRBV25-1 with TRBJ2-5; D remains ambiguous. V lost 0 bases to trimming and J lost 5 bases, with 13 bases between them. In germline, CDR1 is MGHDK, CDR2 SYGVNS. The CDR3 spans 15 residues. The CDR3 here is CASSEYHPEQETQYF. The CDR3 nucleotides are TGTGCCAGCAGTGAATATCACCCCGAGCAGGAGACCCAGTACTTC.